The present TCR beta chain was sequenced within a study of blood T cell repertoires in COVID-19. The study drew participants aged about 18 to 95 years from fewer than 30 US areas. In assigning cohorts, the study relied on participant-reported clinical history. Original analysis: Using reference gene primer amplification, nucleated cell counts were estimated. Data came from immunoSEQ multiplex PCR; TCRdb stores just in-frame clones and leaves some out. That table is the source of V, J and clone size, and D and trimming were worked out from the DNA. The sample shows fewer than 400,000 clones, roughly nine tenths of them seen only once. Germline V gene lookup returns CDR1 MNHEY and CDR2 SVGEGT. Trimming took 1 base from V and 7 from J, leaving 4 bases between them. There are 11 residues in the CDR3.

V gene TRBV6-2 or TRBV6-3 combines with J gene TRBJ1-1, with no clear D. The origin of this receptor is a woman in her twenties or thirties who had recovered from COVID-19. The specimen was PBMCs or T cells enriched from blood (not recorded which). CDR3 DNA: TGTGCCAGCAGTTACTTCGGTGAAGCTTTCTTT. Translation: CASSYFGEAFF.